This TCR beta chain appears in the sequencing data of a study of human T cells and chemical hapten exposure. At the level of the study: Women made up most patients, who had alopecia areata, totalis or universalis. Study-wide findings and caveats: Significantly more large CDR3 similarity clusters arose among expanded TCRs than among controls.

The CDR3 consists of 12 residues. Trimming took 6 bases from V and 11 from J, leaving 16 bases between them. Germline V lookup: CDR1 MNHEY, CDR2 SVGEGT. This clonotype was detected many times. Antigen specificity is unknown. Time point noted: pre-sensitization, week 0. Indicated treatment: therapeutic diphenylcyclopropenone sensitization with weekly scalp DPC. Prior to application of each patch test, blood was drawn. MiXCR was run by TCRdb on the RACE reads, yielding one entry per CDR3 protein. The data hold about 250,000 distinct CDR3 sequences, with 7.5% to 9% observed a single time. This clonotype was sampled from a man between 18 and 35 years old with alopecia areata. Some clones in this sample may be carry-over from other donors' samples. The chain couples TRBV6-2 or TRBV6-3 to TRBJ1-1; D unclear. The material sequenced was whole blood, taken in connection with sensitization to the hapten diphenylcyclopropenone (DPC). The CDR3 nucleotides read TGTGCCAGCAGCCAGATAGGACGCCGGGCTTTCTTT. This codes for CASSQIGRRAFF.